This paragraph covers one TCR beta chain sequence. The data derive from a study of blood T cell repertoires in COVID-19. The ends lost 3 bases at V and 6 bases at J; junction bases unmatched: 2. Germline CDR1 KGHDR, CDR2 SFDVKD. The CDR3 totals 14 residues. Clones were sequenced by immunoSEQ multiplex PCR, and TCRdb holds only the in-frame ones, with some missing. The sample carries about 270,000 clones, approximately 90% recorded once. The clonotype was recovered from a woman aged 45 to 65 who had recovered from COVID-19. The sample consisted of PBMCs or T cells enriched from blood (not recorded which). This chain joins TRBV24-1 and TRBJ1-5; 9 nucleotides line up with TRBD1. CDR3 sequence (DNA): TGTGCCACCAGTGATACAGGGGGCGGTCAGCCCCAGCATTTT. As protein: CATSDTGGGQPQHF.